Below are 23 T cell receptor beta chains sequenced from a single sample in a study of cytomegalovirus exposure and HLA in healthy donors. The study ran its PCR with 60 Vbeta and 13 Jbeta primers. The assay was immunoSEQ multiplex PCR, and TCRdb's table has in-frame clones only and misses some. The table records some 150,000 clones, roughly 83% of them present only once. Sequenced sample: PBMCs. The receptors come from a woman under 30 in good health and CMV-seronegative.

This clone has just a few counts. The chain has TRBV5-6 and TRBJ2-3; tentative D call: TRBD2 (6 bases). The CDR3 contains 14 residues. Looked up from germline, CDR1 is SGHDT and CDR2 is YYEEEE. V was clipped by 1 base and J by 1 base, with 7 bases between them. The CDR3: CASSLRLGTDTQYF. The DNA of the CDR3 is TGTGCCAGCAGCTTGAGACTAGGCACAGATACGCAGTATTTT.

This clone was seen only once. The V call is TRBV2, the J call TRBJ2-3; D might be TRBD2 (6 bases). The CDR3 contains 15 residues. V was cut by 7 bases and J by 3 bases, with 17 bases left in between. Germline loops: CDR1 SNHLY, CDR2 FYNNEI. The CDR3 sequence is CASTEGTGRTDTQYF. The CDR3 DNA sequence: TGTGCCAGCACGGAAGGGACGGGGAGGACAGATACGCAGTATTTT.

This clone has only one observation. The V and J genes are TRBV27 and TRBJ1-2, with TRBD1 as a possible D gene (6 bases). Germline assignment: CDR1 MNHEY and CDR2 SMNVEV (reference sequence). Trimming cost V 8 bases and J 4 bases, with 23 bases left between them. There are 16 residues in the CDR3. Written as DNA, the CDR3 is TGTGCCAGCCGCGCCCGGGACACTAATCGTCTCTATGGCTACACCTTC. It is translated as CASRARDTNRLYGYTF.

The chain has TRBV19 and TRBJ2-1; 7 bases fit TRBD2. Germline CDR1 reads LNHDA; CDR2 reads SQIVND (reference sequence). The V gene end was trimmed by 5 bases and the J gene end by 6 bases; junction bases not matched to a gene: 7. The CDR3 is 14 amino acids. CDR3 in DNA: TGTGCCAGTAGTGGACGCAGGGAGGGCAATGAGCAGTTCTTC. This translates into CASSGRREGNEQFF.

This chain connects TRBV5-1 to TRBJ2-6; 8 bases line up with TRBD1. The CDR3 is made up of 17 amino acids. CDR1 and CDR2 from the germline V gene are SGHRS and YFSETQ. With 4 bases clipped from V and 2 bases from J, the junction kept 8 bases outside the gene matches. The chain's CDR3 is CASSPTGGGAGANVLTF. DNA for the CDR3: TGCGCCAGCAGCCCTACAGGGGGTGGTGCTGGGGCCAACGTCCTGACTTTC.

V usage is TRBV5-6 and J usage is TRBJ2-7, with D possibly being TRBD1 (5 bases). The CDR3 is made up of 14 amino acids. V shed 0 bases and J shed 3 bases, with 10 bases lying between them. CDR1 is SGHDT, CDR2 YYEEEE, per germline. CDR3 sequence: CASSLVTVLYEQYF. The CDR3 nucleotides read TGTGCCAGCAGCTTGGTGACAGTACTCTACGAGCAGTACTTC.

The gene calls are TRBV28 and TRBJ2-7; 11 nucleotides match TRBD1. The CDR3 runs to 18 residues. With 4 bases clipped from V and 4 bases from J, the junction kept 15 bases outside the gene matches. The germline V gene encodes CDR1 MDHEN and CDR2 SYDVKM. The DNA of the CDR3 is TGTGCCAGCAGTTCTGGACAGGGGGCAATTTTCGTTTGGTACGAGCAGTACTTC. This sequence encodes CASSSGQGAIFVWYEQYF.

This clone was counted once. The V gene is TRBV15, the J gene TRBJ2-7; 9 bases are shared with TRBD1. Germline V gives CDR1 LNHNV, CDR2 YYDKDF (reference sequence). Unmatched junction bases numbered 8, after V lost 2 bases and J lost 6 bases. This CDR3 is 15 amino acids long. The CDR3 here is CATSRRQGQGTEQYF. In DNA, the CDR3 is TGTGCCACCAGCAGACGACAGGGACAGGGAACCGAGCAGTACTTC.

This CDR3 reads CAISVAGGSETQYF. The CDR3 bases are TGTGCCATCAGTGTAGCGGGGGGGTCGGAGACCCAGTACTTC. The chain joins TRBV10-3 to TRBJ2-5, with 11 nucleotides matching TRBD2. V shed 4 bases and J 5 bases; nucleotides not matched to a gene: 3. Per germline, CDR1 ENHRY and CDR2 SYGVKD. The CDR3 covers 14 residues.

The V and J genes are TRBV2 and TRBJ1-1; D is uncertain. Per the germline V gene, CDR1 is SNHLY and CDR2 is FYNNEI. The CDR3 sequence is 14 residues long. V lost 10 bases, J lost 0 bases, and 15 bases lay in between. Here the CDR3 DNA reads TGTGCCACCCAGCGGCACTATATGAACACTGAAGCTTTCTTT. Its translation is CATQRHYMNTEAFF.

This clone was found once. The V call is TRBV28, the J call TRBJ2-7; 7 positions match TRBD1. Germline V CDR1 and CDR2: MDHEN, SYDVKM. The CDR3 runs 15 residues. Losses at the gene ends were 9 bases for V and 5 bases for J; bases not matched to a gene: 16. Here the CDR3 DNA reads TGTGCCAGTAACCGACAGGGTGGGTTCGGTAACGAGCAGTACTTC. Translating gives CASNRQGGFGNEQYF. Complete variable domain (other parts from reference TRBV28 and TRBJ2-7): DVKVTQSSRYLVKRTGEKVFLECVQDMDHENMFWYRQDPGLGLRLIYFSYDVKMKEKGDIPEGYSVSREKKERFSLILESASTNQTSMYLCASNRQGGFGNEQYFGPGTRLTVT.

This clone was found a few times. The J gene is TRBJ1-5, the V gene TRBV5-5; D uncertain. The V end lost 4 bases, the J end lost 1 base, and 12 bases lay between the germline ends. This CDR3 comprises 15 residues. The V gene's germline CDR1 is SGHKS and CDR2 YYEKEE (reference sequence). The CDR3 coding sequence is TGTGCCAGCAGCCGGCCGGGTGGGAGCAATCAGCCCCAGCATTTT. Translation: CASSRPGGSNQPQHF.

A single count supports this clone. This sequence joins TRBV2 and TRBJ2-1, with D possibly TRBD1 on 6 matching bases. The CDR3 is made up of 18 amino acids. Trimming took 0 bases from V and 0 from J, leaving 15 bases between them. The germline V gene has CDR1 SNHLY and CDR2 FYNNEI. The CDR3 DNA follows: TGTGCCAGCAGTGAAGCGCAGGGGATGACAGCCTCCTACAATGAGCAGTTCTTC. It encodes CASSEAQGMTASYNEQFF.

The CDR3 is CASSVGREREKLFF. For the CDR3, the DNA is TGTGCCAGCAGCGTAGGGCGGGAAAGGGAAAAACTGTTTTTT. The chain recombines TRBV9 with TRBJ1-4; D uncertain. Trimming pared 0 bases from V and 8 bases from J, leaving 11 bases between. Per germline, CDR1 SGDLS and CDR2 YYNGEE. CDR3 length: 14 residues.

The chain combines TRBV30 with TRBJ1-1, with TRBD1 matching over 8 bases. The CDR3 spans 18 residues. Trimming took 1 base from V and 0 from J; bases not matched to a gene: 13. Per germline, CDR1 GTSNPN and CDR2 SVGIG (reference sequence). The CDR3 nucleotides read TGTGCCTGGAGTGGGGGGACAGGAGGGGTAATCATGAACACTGAAGCTTTCTTT. Translated, it gives CAWSGGTGGVIMNTEAFF.

This chain links TRBV30 with TRBJ1-2; TRBD1 matches at 7 bases. CDR1 is GTSNPN and CDR2 is SVGIG in the germline V gene (reference sequence). V was pared by 5 bases and J by 0 bases, with 15 bases of the junction left unmatched. There are 17 residues in the CDR3. Here the CDR3 DNA reads TGTGCCTGGGCCCCCGTTGGCAGGGGGAGAGCTAACTATGGCTACACCTTC. Amino acid sequence: CAWAPVGRGRANYGYTF.

This chain uses TRBV7-2 with TRBJ2-7; D not certain. The CDR3 runs to 13 residues. The germline V gene has CDR1 SGHTA and CDR2 FQGNSA. Trimming took 4 bases from V and 1 from J, leaving 8 bases between them. The CDR3 spells CASSSRSSYEQYF. The DNA for the CDR3 is TGTGCCAGCAGCTCCAGAAGTTCCTACGAGCAGTACTTC.

V usage is TRBV6-6 and J usage is TRBJ2-2; D is perhaps TRBD2 (6 bases). V was shortened by 4 bases and J by 7 bases, with 10 bases between the two germline ends. Germline V gene data show CDR1 as MNHNY and CDR2 as SVGAGI (reference sequence). The length of the CDR3 is 13 residues. CDR3: CASSSGTFGELFF. CDR3 bases: TGTGCCAGCAGTTCCGGGACTTTCGGGGAGCTGTTTTTT.

The chain links TRBV7-2 to TRBJ2-7, with 12 bases lining up with TRBD1. CDR3 length equals 15 residues. V dropped 5 bases and J dropped 5; count of bases not matched to a gene: 7. Germline-derived CDR1 and CDR2 are SGHTA and FQGNSA. DNA for the CDR3: TGTGCCAGCAGCCCACCCGGGACAGGGGGCAACGAGCAGTACTTC. Protein sequence: CASSPPGTGGNEQYF.

V and J are TRBV5-1 and TRBJ1-6; D remains ambiguous. CDR1 is SGHRS and CDR2 is YFSETQ in the germline V gene. Trimming shortened V by 0 bases and J by 9 bases, and 13 bases separated the two germline ends. This CDR3 contains 15 residues. CDR3 bases: TGCGCCAGCAGCTTGGGAACCGGAGTAGGTTCACCCCTCCACTTT. This encodes CASSLGTGVGSPLHF.

The J gene is TRBJ2-3, the V gene TRBV7-8; TRBD2 matches 11 bases. The CDR3 sequence is 16 residues long. Trimming at V came to 0 bases and at J to 5 bases, leaving 4 bases not matched to a gene. Germline V gene data show CDR1 as SGHVS and CDR2 as FQNEAQ. The CDR3 DNA follows: TGTGCCAGCAGCTTAGCTAGCGGGGGGGCCCAAGATACGCAGTATTTT. This codes for CASSLASGGAQDTQYF.

The chain combines TRBV27 with TRBJ2-4; 14 positions match TRBD2. Germline CDR1 reads MNHEY; CDR2 reads SMNVEV (reference sequence). The trim removed 4 bases at V and 9 bases at J, leaving 8 bases unmatched. The CDR3 is made up of 16 amino acids. The CDR3 loop is CASSSTSGGVGSIQYF. The CDR3 region has the DNA TGTGCCAGCAGTTCGACTAGCGGGGGGGTGGGTAGCATTCAGTACTTC.

This clone is a singleton in its sample. The genes are TRBV4-1 and TRBJ2-5; TRBD1 might be the D (5 bases). The germline CDR1 and CDR2 sequences are MGHRA and YSYEKL. With 1 base removed from V and 3 bases from J, the gap between germline ends came to 12 bases. The CDR3 contains 15 residues. DNA of the CDR3: TGCGCCAGCAGCCAAGCCCCTACAGGAAAAGAGACCCAGTACTTC. Translated, it gives CASSQAPTGKETQYF.